This is a list of T cell receptor beta chains from one sample in a study of T cells in Graves' hyperthyroidism and ophthalmopathy. TCRdb reprocessed the multiplex PCR reads with MiXCR, giving one entry per CDR3 protein. The sample records 600,000 or so distinct CDR3 sequences, 16% being singletons. The sample comprised blood. Receptors were obtained from a woman aged 25 to 45 with Graves' hyperthyroidism. CDR3s include the opening cysteine and the closing phenylalanine or tryptophan. Fields, in order: D gene, J gene, V gene, clone size, CDR3 protein, CDR3 DNA. The D gene is left open where the match is weak. Not all rows give a size; the values are once, few, many and, for expanded clones, a class.

D: TRBD2; J: TRBJ2-1; V: TRBV20-1; size: many; CDR3: CSAWTSASTIYNEQFF; DNA: TGCAGTGCGTGGACTAGCGCGAGTACCATCTACAATGAGCAGTTCTTC
D: .; J: TRBJ2-5; V: TRBV5-1; size: .; CDR3: CASSLAGDKETQYF; DNA: TGCGCCAGCAGCTTGGCGGGAGATAAAGAGACCCAGTACTTC
D: TRBD1; J: TRBJ2-4; V: TRBV12-3/TRBV12-4; size: .; CDR3: CASSRTGGAENIQYF; DNA: TGTGCCAGCAGTCGTACAGGGGGCGCGGAAAACATTCAGTACTTC
D: .; J: TRBJ1-2; V: TRBV12-3/TRBV12-4; size: many; CDR3: CASSLSAGGRAYYGYTF; DNA: TGTGCCAGCAGTTTATCCGCTGGGGGCAGGGCGTACTATGGCTACACCTTC
D: TRBD1; J: TRBJ1-3; V: TRBV20-1; size: .; CDR3: CSAALPQGIGGNTIYF; DNA: TGCAGTGCTGCCTTACCACAGGGGATAGGTGGAAACACCATATATTTT
D: .; J: TRBJ2-7; V: TRBV29-1; size: .; CDR3: CSVEANQGGSPYEQYF; DNA: TGCAGCGTTGAAGCGAATCAAGGCGGTTCACCCTACGAGCAGTACTTC
D: TRBD1; J: TRBJ2-2; V: TRBV18; size: .; CDR3: CASSPAGTGKNGELFF; DNA: TGTGCCAGCTCACCCGCCGGGACAGGGAAAAACGGGGAGCTGTTTTTT
D: .; J: TRBJ2-1; V: TRBV13; size: many; CDR3: CASSSTHEQFF; DNA: TGTGCCAGCAGCTCCACCCATGAGCAGTTCTTC
D: TRBD2; J: TRBJ2-2; V: TRBV18; size: few; CDR3: CASSPQGGYPNTGELFF; DNA: TGTGCCAGCTCACCACAGGGAGGGTACCCGAACACCGGGGAGCTGTTTTTT
D: TRBD1; J: TRBJ2-7; V: TRBV7-2; size: .; CDR3: CASSLEQTGEQYF; DNA: TGTGCCAGCAGCTTGGAACAGACAGGGGAGCAGTACTTC
D: TRBD1; J: TRBJ2-2; V: TRBV28; size: .; CDR3: CASRKWVGDRPTGELFF; DNA: TGTGCCAGCAGAAAATGGGTCGGGGACAGGCCGACCGGGGAGCTGTTTTTT
D: TRBD2; J: TRBJ2-1; V: TRBV20-1; size: many; CDR3: CSASVTSGETYNEQFF; DNA: TGCAGTGCTTCCGTAACTAGCGGAGAAACCTACAATGAGCAGTTCTTC
D: TRBD2; J: TRBJ2-1; V: TRBV11-3; size: many; CDR3: CASSLAGTSGYNEQFF; DNA: TGTGCCAGCAGCTTAGCCGGGACTAGCGGCTACAATGAGCAGTTCTTC
D: .; J: TRBJ2-7; V: TRBV4-2; size: once; CDR3: CASGQEDGEFYEQYF; DNA: TGTGCCAGCGGCCAAGAGGATGGTGAATTTTACGAGCAGTACTTC
D: TRBD1; J: TRBJ1-2; V: TRBV5-8; size: many; CDR3: CASSPGGTGEANYGYTF; DNA: TGTGCCAGCAGCCCGGGGGGGACAGGGGAAGCTAACTATGGCTACACCTTC
D: .; J: TRBJ1-3; V: TRBV6-2/TRBV6-3; size: .; CDR3: CASTLKPAGSSGNTIYF; DNA: TGTGCCAGCACTTTAAAACCCGCGGGATCCTCTGGAAACACCATATATTTT
D: .; J: TRBJ2-1; V: TRBV5-1; size: few; CDR3: CASSSDREMGEQFF; DNA: TGCGCCAGCAGCTCGGATCGGGAGATGGGTGAGCAGTTCTTC
D: .; J: TRBJ2-7; V: TRBV27; size: many; CDR3: CASSLKGTFYEQYF; DNA: TGTGCCAGCAGTTTAAAAGGGACTTTCTACGAGCAGTACTTC
D: TRBD2; J: TRBJ2-5; V: TRBV7-2; size: many; CDR3: CASSRGLAGGRETQYF; DNA: TGTGCCAGCAGCCGGGGACTAGCGGGAGGGAGGGAGACCCAGTACTTC
D: TRBD1; J: TRBJ1-2; V: TRBV7-2; size: few; CDR3: CASSLNRGQGGYTF; DNA: TGTGCCAGCAGCTTAAACAGGGGTCAGGGAGGCTACACCTTC
D: .; J: TRBJ2-7; V: TRBV12-3/TRBV12-4; size: few; CDR3: CASSTWGQTSYEQYF; DNA: TGTGCCAGCAGTACATGGGGTCAAACTTCCTACGAGCAGTACTTC
D: .; J: TRBJ2-1; V: TRBV5-1; size: .; CDR3: CASSLGAGRSYNEQFF; DNA: TGCGCCAGCAGCTTGGGCGCGGGGCGCTCCTACAATGAGCAGTTCTTC
D: .; J: TRBJ2-1; V: TRBV2; size: few; CDR3: CASAIGRNNEQFF; DNA: TGTGCCAGCGCAATTGGGAGAAACAATGAGCAGTTCTTC
D: TRBD1; J: TRBJ2-7; V: TRBV19; size: few; CDR3: CASRDRANYEQYF; DNA: TGTGCCAGCAGGGACAGGGCCAACTACGAGCAGTACTTC
D: TRBD1; J: TRBJ1-2; V: TRBV28; size: many; CDR3: CASSPGDRARGYTF; DNA: TGTGCCAGCAGCCCCGGGGACAGGGCTAGGGGCTACACCTTC
D: .; J: TRBJ2-5; V: TRBV20-1; size: many; CDR3: CSVLAQETQYF; DNA: TGCAGTGTTCTAGCGCAAGAGACCCAGTACTTC
D: TRBD1; J: TRBJ1-1; V: TRBV5-6; size: .; CDR3: CASSVGTGGVAFF; DNA: TGTGCCAGCAGCGTCGGGACAGGGGGTGTAGCTTTCTTT
D: .; J: TRBJ1-2; V: TRBV19; size: .; CDR3: CASSTTGPNPLGYTF; DNA: TGTGCCAGTAGTACTACGGGACCGAACCCCTTGGGCTACACCTTC
D: .; J: TRBJ2-1; V: TRBV30; size: many; CDR3: CAWSVPPSKQFF; DNA: TGTGCCTGGAGTGTACCCCCTAGCAAGCAGTTCTTC
D: .; J: TRBJ2-2; V: TRBV29-1; size: .; CDR3: CSVVTTGELFF; DNA: TGCAGCGTTGTTACTACCGGGGAGCTGTTTTTT
D: TRBD2; J: TRBJ2-2; V: TRBV6-1; size: .; CDR3: CASRAPGGRVTGELFF; DNA: TGTGCCAGCAGGGCGCCGGGGGGGCGCGTCACCGGGGAGCTGTTTTTT
D: TRBD2; J: TRBJ2-3; V: TRBV20-1; size: many; CDR3: CSASAATSASTDTQYF; DNA: TGCAGTGCTAGCGCTGCGACTAGCGCTAGCACAGATACGCAGTATTTT
D: TRBD2; J: TRBJ2-7; V: TRBV7-3; size: .; CDR3: CASSLTSGRAYEQYF; DNA: TGTGCCAGCAGCTTAACGTCGGGGAGGGCCTACGAGCAGTACTTC
D: TRBD1; J: TRBJ1-1; V: TRBV3-1; size: few; CDR3: CASSLTTGGVIYTEAFF; DNA: TGTGCCAGCAGCCTCACTACAGGGGGCGTTATCTACACTGAAGCTTTCTTT
D: .; J: TRBJ2-4; V: TRBV19; size: .; CDR3: CASSPGVAKNIQYF; DNA: TGTGCCAGTAGCCCTGGGGTAGCCAAAAACATTCAGTACTTC
D: .; J: TRBJ1-1; V: TRBV3-1; size: many; CDR3: CASSPDAIEAFF; DNA: TGTGCCAGCAGCCCAGATGCAATTGAAGCTTTCTTT
D: .; J: TRBJ1-6; V: TRBV27; size: many; CDR3: CASSLFRAGSPLHF; DNA: TGTGCCAGCAGTTTATTCAGGGCTGGATCACCCCTCCACTTT
D: .; J: TRBJ2-7; V: TRBV5-6; size: few; CDR3: CASSLEVSPTYEQYF; DNA: TGTGCCAGCAGCTTGGAGGTATCCCCCACCTACGAGCAGTACTTC
D: TRBD2; J: TRBJ2-7; V: TRBV28; size: few; CDR3: CASSLGGSTPYEQYF; DNA: TGTGCCAGCAGTTTAGGCGGGAGCACCCCCTACGAGCAGTACTTC
D: .; J: TRBJ2-5; V: TRBV28; size: .; CDR3: CASSLNLETQYF; DNA: TGTGCCAGCAGTTTAAACCTCGAGACCCAGTACTTC
D: .; J: TRBJ1-1; V: TRBV28; size: many; CDR3: CASSSTVGAFF; DNA: TGTGCCAGCAGTTCCACGGTCGGGGCTTTCTTT
D: .; J: TRBJ1-1; V: TRBV20-1; size: many; CDR3: CSASLWGGAFF; DNA: TGCAGTGCTAGCCTATGGGGCGGAGCTTTCTTT
D: .; J: TRBJ2-3; V: TRBV20-1; size: few; CDR3: CSARDKSGYQGDTQYF; DNA: TGCAGTGCTAGAGATAAATCCGGGTACCAGGGGGATACGCAGTATTTT
D: .; J: TRBJ2-3; V: TRBV24-1; size: many; CDR3: CATSDVRDRSTDTQYF; DNA: TGTGCCACCAGTGATGTACGAGACAGAAGCACAGATACGCAGTATTTT
D: TRBD2; J: TRBJ2-6; V: TRBV20-1; size: .; CDR3: CSAEGRVRSGANVLTF; DNA: TGCAGTGCTGAGGGGAGGGTAAGGTCTGGGGCCAACGTCCTGACTTTC
D: TRBD1; J: TRBJ2-7; V: TRBV27; size: .; CDR3: CASKTGTGRYEQYF; DNA: TGTGCCAGCAAAACCGGGACAGGGAGATACGAGCAGTACTTC
D: .; J: TRBJ2-1; V: TRBV11-3; size: few; CDR3: CASSLVSTRSEQFF; DNA: TGTGCCAGCAGCTTAGTTTCTACTCGATCTGAGCAGTTCTTC
D: TRBD2; J: TRBJ2-1; V: TRBV5-8; size: .; CDR3: CASSLEGAGGEQFF; DNA: TGTGCCAGCAGCTTGGAAGGCGCGGGAGGTGAGCAGTTCTTC
D: TRBD1; J: TRBJ1-6; V: TRBV20-1; size: many; CDR3: CSARDSNYYNSPLHF; DNA: TGCAGTGCGAGGGACAGCAATTACTATAATTCACCCCTCCACTTT
D: .; J: TRBJ2-6; V: TRBV2; size: .; CDR3: CASTDRVSGANVLTF; DNA: TGTGCCAGCACCGATCGGGTCTCTGGGGCCAACGTCCTGACTTTC
D: .; J: TRBJ2-3; V: TRBV28; size: .; CDR3: CASRGGGRARDTQYF; DNA: TGTGCCAGCCGAGGAGGGGGGAGGGCCAGGGATACGCAGTATTTT
D: .; J: TRBJ2-1; V: TRBV7-8; size: .; CDR3: CASTRTPANEQFF; DNA: TGTGCCAGCACCCGCACCCCAGCCAATGAGCAGTTCTTC
D: .; J: TRBJ2-1; V: TRBV20-1; size: few; CDR3: CSAKIYNEQFF; DNA: TGCAGTGCTAAGATTTACAATGAGCAGTTCTTC